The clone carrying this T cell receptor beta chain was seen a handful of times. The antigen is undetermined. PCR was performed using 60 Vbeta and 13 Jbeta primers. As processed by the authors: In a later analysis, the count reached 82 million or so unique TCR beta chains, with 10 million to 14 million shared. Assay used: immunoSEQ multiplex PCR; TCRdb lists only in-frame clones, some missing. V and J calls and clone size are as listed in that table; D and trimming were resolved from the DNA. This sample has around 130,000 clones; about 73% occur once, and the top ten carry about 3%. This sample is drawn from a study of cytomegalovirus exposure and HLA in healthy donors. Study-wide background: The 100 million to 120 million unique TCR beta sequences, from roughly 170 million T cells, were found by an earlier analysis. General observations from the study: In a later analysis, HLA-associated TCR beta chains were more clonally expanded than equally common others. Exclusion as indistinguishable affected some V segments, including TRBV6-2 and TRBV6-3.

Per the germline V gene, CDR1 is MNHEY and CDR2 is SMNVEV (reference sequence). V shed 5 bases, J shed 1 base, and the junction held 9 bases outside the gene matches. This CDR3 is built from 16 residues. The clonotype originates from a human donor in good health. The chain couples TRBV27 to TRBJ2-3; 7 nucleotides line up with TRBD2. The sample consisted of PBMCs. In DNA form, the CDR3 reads TGTGCCAGCAGTCGGGAACCCGCGGGGGGCACAGATACGCAGTATTTT. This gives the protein CASSREPAGGTDTQYF.